These 28 T cell receptor beta chains came from one sample sequenced in a study of glioma-infiltrating T cells. Using RNA template, CDR3s of TCR alpha and beta were amplified with iRepertoire arm-PCR. TCRdb called the multiplex PCR reads again in MiXCR, with one record for every CDR3 protein. The sample yields about 410,000 distinct CDR3 sequences, more than 35% seen once. Sequences were obtained from glioma tissue, nonneoplastic brain tissue, or PBMCs (not recorded which). The receptors shown here come from a human donor with low-grade glioma or glioblastoma, undergoing nonglioma brain surgery, or in good health (not recorded which).

This clonotype was observed at least ten times. V and J are TRBV27 and TRBJ2-2, with D uncertain. Trimming shortened V by 4 bases and J by 7 bases, and 7 bases separated the two germline ends. The germline V gene has CDR1 MNHEY and CDR2 SMNVEV (reference sequence). The CDR3 spans 12 residues. The DNA of the CDR3 is TGTGCCAGCAGTTCCTTGATCGGGGAGCTGTTTTTT. Translated, it gives CASSSLIGELFF.

V usage is TRBV24-1 and J usage is TRBJ2-1; TRBD2 aligns across 11 bases. The CDR3 loop spans 16 amino acids. The V gene's germline CDR1 is KGHDR and CDR2 SFDVKD. With V trimmed by 2 bases and J by 4 bases, 3 bases remained unmatched. The CDR3, as DNA: TGTGCCACCAGTGATTCACTAGCGGGAGAGTACAATGAGCAGTTCTTC. This translates into CATSDSLAGEYNEQFF.

This clonotype has just a few counts. The chain is built from TRBV4-3 and TRBJ2-3; 7 nucleotides align to TRBD2. V was clipped by 1 base and J by 0 bases; unmatched bases: 4. CDR3 size: 16 residues. The germline gives CDR1 LGHNA, CDR2 YSLEER. The chain's CDR3 is CASSQVLAVSTDTQYF. CDR3 nucleotide sequence: TGCGCCAGCAGCCAAGTCCTAGCGGTGAGCACAGATACGCAGTATTTT.

This clonotype was seen a few times. The genes are TRBV4-2 and TRBJ2-7; possibly TRBD1 for D (6 bases). Trimming removed 0 bases from V and 0 bases from J, with 18 bases in between. This CDR3 is built from 18 residues. From germline, CDR1 is LGHNA and CDR2 YNFKEQ. Here the CDR3 DNA reads TGTGCCAGCAGCCAAGAGTCGTACAGGGCGACGAGCTCCTACGAGCAGTACTTC. Residues: CASSQESYRATSSYEQYF.

On this clonotype: Mismatch with germline at one junction end may stem from a read error. The chain couples TRBV28 to TRBJ2-7, with D unclear. CDR1 is MDHEN, CDR2 SYDVKM, per germline. This CDR3 has 14 residues. The CDR3 here is CASSLRNFSYKQYF. DNA of the CDR3: TGTGCCAGCAGTTTACGGAATTTTTCCTACAAGCAGTACTTC. The full variable domain, rest sourced from reference TRBV28 and TRBJ2-7, is DVKVTQSSRYLVKRTGEKVFLECVQDMDHENMFWYRQDPGLGLRLIYFSYDVKMKEKGDIPEGYSVSREKKERFSLILESASTNQTSMYLCASSLRNFSYKQYFGPGTRLTVT.

This chain joins TRBV28 and TRBJ2-1; 7 bases match TRBD2. CDR1 and CDR2 from the germline V gene are MDHEN and SYDVKM. V trimming: 2 bases; J trimming: 8 bases; junction bases outside the gene matches: 12. This CDR3 has 16 residues. The CDR3 bases are TGTGCCAGCAGTTTAAGGCGGGGGACCCTAATCCATGAGCAGTTCTTC. This gives the protein CASSLRRGTLIHEQFF. The full variable domain, completed using reference TRBV28 and TRBJ2-1, is DVKVTQSSRYLVKRTGEKVFLECVQDMDHENMFWYRQDPGLGLRLIYFSYDVKMKEKGDIPEGYSVSREKKERFSLILESASTNQTSMYLCASSLRRGTLIHEQFFGPGTRLTVL.

The sample holds a few counts of this clonotype. This chain connects TRBV20-1 to TRBJ2-3; D gene unclear. CDR1 is DFQATT, CDR2 SNEGSKA, per germline (reference sequence). The CDR3 has 15 residues. V was cut by 0 bases and J by 1 base, with 11 bases left in between. The CDR3 region is CSARDPEQGTDTQYF. CDR3 bases: TGCAGTGCTAGAGATCCCGAGCAGGGCACAGATACGCAGTATTTT.

The chain joins TRBV18 to TRBJ2-7; D is tentatively TRBD1 or TRBD2 (7 bases each). Germline V gene data show CDR1 as KGHSH and CDR2 as LQKENI. The CDR3 runs 17 residues. V was trimmed by 2 bases and J by 0 bases, leaving 17 bases between them. CDR3 amino acids: CASSPEETGRGSYEQYF. CDR3 DNA: TGTGCCAGCTCACCAGAGGAGACAGGGAGGGGCTCCTACGAGCAGTACTTC.

This chain joins TRBV29-1 and TRBJ2-2; 9 positions agree with TRBD2. Trimming took 8 bases from V and 2 from J; bases not matched to a gene: 21. This CDR3 has 19 residues. Germline lookup yields CDR1 SQVTM and CDR2 ANQGSEA. DNA for the CDR3: TGCAGCTCTCCTTCCAGATGGGCTAGCGGGGAGAATAACACCGGGGAGCTGTTTTTT. Its translation is CSSPSRWASGENNTGELFF.

The chain recombines TRBV5-1 with TRBJ2-1; 11 bases match TRBD2. V lost 3 bases, J lost 9 bases, and 8 bases stayed unmatched. The V gene's germline CDR1 is SGHRS and CDR2 YFSETQ. This CDR3 is built from 15 residues. The CDR3 coding sequence is TGCGCCAGCAGCTCACCGTCGACTAGCGGGATTGAGCAGTTCTTC. This gives the protein CASSSPSTSGIEQFF.

This clonotype turned up a few times. This chain joins TRBV4-1 and TRBJ2-2; 7 positions match TRBD2. The V gene end was trimmed by 5 bases and the J gene end by 5 bases; junction bases not matched to a gene: 11. The CDR3 length is 16 residues. Germline CDR1 reads MGHRA; CDR2 reads YSYEKL. The CDR3 DNA sequence: TGCGCCAGCAGCTCACGCCCAAGGGAGGGGACCGGGGAGCTGTTTTTT. Translation gives CASSSRPREGTGELFF.

This chain links TRBV27 with TRBJ2-1; 8 nucleotides line up with TRBD2. The germline gives CDR1 MNHEY, CDR2 SMNVEV (reference sequence). The CDR3 loop spans 19 amino acids. J was trimmed by 9 bases and V by 7 bases; bases with no gene match: 26. CDR3 DNA sequence: TGTGCCAGCACGTTTTGGCTCCCGGGACTAGGAGCCCTGCACAGTGAGCAGTTCTTC. Amino acids: CASTFWLPGLGALHSEQFF.

Of note for this clonotype: This clone may be a read error of a much larger clone one base away. The chain recombines TRBV6-1 with TRBJ1-1; possibly TRBD1 for D (5 bases). CDR1 MNHNS and CDR2 SASEGT come from the germline V gene. There are 13 residues in the CDR3. Trimming removed 6 bases at V and 5 bases at J, with 13 bases between. CDR3 region: CASRFTGGTEAFF. The CDR3 region has the DNA TGTGCCAGCAGGTTTACAGGAGGGACTGAAGCTTTCTTT.

This clonotype was recorded many times. The genes are TRBV28 and TRBJ1-6; D is possibly TRBD1 (6 bases). The length of the CDR3 is 14 residues. Germline V gives CDR1 MDHEN, CDR2 SYDVKM. Trimming removed 6 bases at V and 1 base at J, with 7 bases between. The CDR3 loop reads CASRGGSYNSPLHF. The CDR3, as DNA: TGTGCCAGCAGAGGGGGATCCTATAATTCACCCCTCCACTTT. Using reference TRBV28 and TRBJ1-6 for the parts outside the CDR3, the full variable domain is DVKVTQSSRYLVKRTGEKVFLECVQDMDHENMFWYRQDPGLGLRLIYFSYDVKMKEKGDIPEGYSVSREKKERFSLILESASTNQTSMYLCASRGGSYNSPLHFGNGTRLTVT.

In its sample, this clonotype was seen many times. The chain carries TRBV28 and TRBJ1-2, with D perhaps matching TRBD1 (6 bases). Germline lookup yields CDR1 MDHEN and CDR2 SYDVKM. Trimming pared 5 bases from V and 10 bases from J, leaving 14 bases between. CDR3 size: 12 residues. CDR3 DNA: TGTGCCAGCAGTATTCGAACAGGGTACTACACCTTC. Its translation: CASSIRTGYYTF.

This clonotype showed up just a few times. The chain employs TRBV28 and TRBJ2-7; tentative D call: TRBD2 (6 bases). CDR1 is MDHEN, CDR2 SYDVKM, per germline. The germline V and J ends were trimmed by 8 bases and 3 bases, with 11 bases remaining between them. CDR3 length: 12 amino acids. The CDR3 region is CASRGLRYEQYF. The CDR3 coding sequence is TGTGCCAGCCGGGGACTTCGCTACGAGCAGTACTTC.

This sequence joins TRBV7-6 and TRBJ2-7; TRBD2 matches at 13 bases. Germline V CDR1 and CDR2: SGHVS, FNYEAQ. The CDR3 loop spans 16 amino acids. With 4 bases clipped from V and 2 bases from J, the junction kept 5 bases outside the gene matches. This CDR3 is CASSSVTSGRAYEQYF. DNA of the CDR3: TGTGCCAGCAGCTCAGTTACTAGCGGGAGGGCCTACGAGCAGTACTTC.

This chain connects TRBV6-4 to TRBJ2-3, with no clear D. Between the trimmed V and J ends, which lost 11 bases and 1 base, there was a span of 10 bases. The germline CDR1 and CDR2 sequences are MRHNA and SNTAGT. This CDR3 region has 12 residues. The CDR3, as DNA: TGTGCCCAACCGGGCCGCACAGATACGCAGTATTTT. Translating gives CAQPGRTDTQYF.

In nucleotides, the CDR3 is TGTGCCAGCAGCTTGGGGCCGGGAAGGCAAGAGACCCAGTACTTC. It yields the protein CASSLGPGRQETQYF. The rearrangement uses TRBV7-2 and TRBJ2-5; D may match TRBD1 or TRBD2 (5 bases each). V shed 3 bases and J shed 2 bases, with 13 bases lying between them. Germline values: CDR1 SGHTA, CDR2 FQGNSA. The CDR3 has 15 amino acids.

As regards this clonotype: A much larger clone differs from this one at a single base, so this may be a read error. The chain has TRBV27 and TRBJ2-1; the match to TRBD2 covers 13 bases. The CDR3 length is 15 residues. Per the germline V gene, CDR1 is MNHEY and CDR2 is SMNVEV (reference sequence). The CDR3 is CASSPGTSGTNKQFF. In DNA form, the CDR3 reads TGTGCCAGCAGTCCAGGGACTAGCGGGACCAATAAGCAGTTCTTC.

The V gene is TRBV12-3 or TRBV12-4, the J gene TRBJ2-3; D call uncertain. This CDR3 is built from 18 residues. The ends were cut back, 3 bases at V and 3 bases at J, with 22 bases in the middle. The CDR3 sequence: CASSFPTKTLSLTDTQYF. The CDR3 nucleotides read TGTGCCAGCAGTTTCCCTACTAAAACACTTTCCCTTACAGATACGCAGTATTTT.

This chain links TRBV11-2 with TRBJ2-1; TRBD2 matches at 8 bases. CDR1 is SGHAT, CDR2 FQNNGV, per germline. After removal of 5 bases from V and 0 bases from J, the junction contained 6 bases not matched to a gene. The CDR3 has 16 residues. The CDR3 bases are TGTGCCAGCAGCCCCCAAAGCGGGAGCTCCTACAATGAGCAGTTCTTC. Translated, it gives CASSPQSGSSYNEQFF.

As concerns this clonotype: This may stem from a read error, because a much larger clone lies one nucleotide away. The chain couples TRBV27 to TRBJ2-5, with D possibly being TRBD1 or TRBD2 (6 bases each). Trimming removed 7 bases at V and 3 bases at J, with 12 bases between. CDR1 is MNHEY and CDR2 is SMNVEV in the germline V gene (reference sequence). This CDR3 contains 13 residues. CDR3 protein: CASIPGAEETQYF. The CDR3 bases are TGTGCCAGCATTCCGGGGGCGGAAGAGACCCAGTACTTC.

This clonotype was seen a handful of times. The genes are TRBV20-1 and TRBJ1-2, with a weak D call TRBD1 (5 bases). Germline CDR1 reads DFQATT; CDR2 reads SNEGSKA (reference sequence). This CDR3 region has 14 residues. Trimming left V 1 base short and J 5 bases short, with 14 bases between. CDR3 nucleotides: TGCAGTGCTAGAGGAACCGGGACGGTATATGGCTACACCTTC. The encoded protein is CSARGTGTVYGYTF.

This clonotype appeared many times. The rearrangement uses TRBV28 and TRBJ2-7; D possibly corresponds to TRBD2 (5 bases). V was trimmed by 4 bases and J by 3 bases, leaving 7 bases between them. Germline lookup yields CDR1 MDHEN and CDR2 SYDVKM. CDR3 length: 12 amino acids. The CDR3: CASSSTSYEQYF. The CDR3, as DNA: TGTGCCAGCAGTTCTACTAGCTACGAGCAGTACTTC.

This clonotype was recorded many times. The DNA of the CDR3 is TGTGCCAGCAGTTTATCGCGGGGAGAAGGGGTGCAGTACTTC. Protein: CASSLSRGEGVQYF. V usage is TRBV27 and J usage is TRBJ2-7; TRBD2 is a possible D gene (6 bases). V was trimmed by 0 bases and J by 9 bases, leaving 15 bases between them. The CDR3 totals 14 residues. The V gene's germline CDR1 is MNHEY and CDR2 SMNVEV (reference sequence).

This clonotype has a count of ten or more. The rearrangement joins TRBV27 to TRBJ2-3; 10 nucleotides agree with TRBD2. The length of the CDR3 is 16 residues. J gave up 4 bases and V 5 bases, and 9 bases lay outside the gene matches. The germline CDR1 and CDR2 sequences are MNHEY and SMNVEV (reference sequence). The CDR3 region has the DNA TGTGCCAGCAGTATCCCAGCGGGAGGGCGGCCAGATACGCAGTATTTT. Its translation: CASSIPAGGRPDTQYF.

This clonotype was counted only a few times. V is TRBV28 and J is TRBJ2-2, with TRBD2 matching 12 bases. Trimming cost V 3 bases and J 3 bases; bases outside gene matches: 14. Germline V gene data show CDR1 as MDHEN and CDR2 as SYDVKM. The CDR3 runs 20 residues. The CDR3 here is CASSFLLRLAGAVDTGELFF. CDR3 bases: TGTGCCAGCAGTTTCCTCCTCCGACTAGCGGGAGCCGTGGACACCGGGGAGCTGTTTTTT.